This T cell receptor beta chain was retrieved from a study of T cells in Graves' hyperthyroidism and ophthalmopathy. Points from the study as a whole: Within blood appeared most thyroid clonotypes that had expanded above 0.001.

Patients were excluded for uncontrolled infection, other autoimmune disease, pregnancy or lactation. Diagnosis rested on symptoms, serum thyroxine and TRAb, thyroid ultrasound, and orbital computed tomography. Sampled blood dates from first hyperthyroidism diagnosis, and it precedes any ophthalmopathy symptoms. The CDR3 covers 14 residues. Trimming pared 5 bases from V and 3 bases from J, leaving 13 bases between. Germline values: CDR1 MNHEY, CDR2 SMNVEV (reference sequence). This clonotype was seen ten or more times. Its antigen is unidentified. Amplification of TCR beta CDR3 regions was performed using RNA transcripts as template. First-round RT-PCR of the TCR CDR3 relied on the HTBI primer set. One entry per CDR3 protein results from TCRdb running MiXCR on the multiplex PCR reads. The sample has some 250,000 distinct CDR3 sequences, about 15% seen once.

This rearrangement joins TRBV27 to TRBJ1-2; D is uncertain. The sequence was collected from a woman between 45 and 60 years old with Graves' hyperthyroidism that later progressed to Graves' ophthalmopathy. Sequencing was performed on blood. The CDR3 coding sequence is TGTGCCAGCAGTCTTAACCAGGCCTACTATGGCTACACCTTC. Protein: CASSLNQAYYGYTF.